The 10 T cell receptor beta chains listed next were all sequenced from one sample in a study of T cell changes during pregnancy in multiple sclerosis (dated by TCRdb to about 2019). Library prep was done by the immunoSEQ multiplex PCR assay. The source is immuneACCESS, and TCRdb retained only in-frame sequences with V and J called. Part of the clones is not carried over; for the studies checked, unresolved V genes explain less than half of this, and the remainder is unexplained. Here the sample has fewer than 140,000 clones; about nine tenths occur a single time. The ten largest clonotypes hold around 1.5% of the sample. Material: peripheral blood, obtained after pregnancy. The receptors originated from a female donor with multiple sclerosis, enrolled in a pregnancy study.

V usage is TRBV6-1 and J usage is TRBJ1-4; D possibly corresponds to TRBD1 (5 bases). V was clipped by 5 bases and J by 4 bases, with 11 bases between them. CDR3 length: 14 amino acids. Germline V lookup: CDR1 MNHNS, CDR2 SASEGT. Here the CDR3 reads CASSFRDGNEKLFF. CDR3 bases: TGTGCCAGCAGTTTCAGGGATGGTAATGAAAAACTGTTTTTT.

The chain couples TRBV14 to TRBJ2-7; maybe TRBD2 (5 bases). The CDR3 is 13 amino acids. Trimming removed 1 base from V and 3 bases from J, with 7 bases in between. CDR1 is SGHDN and CDR2 is FVKESK in the germline V gene. The CDR3 DNA follows: TGTGCCAGCAGCCAAGTTCGGGGCTACGAGCAGTACTTC. Protein sequence: CASSQVRGYEQYF.

The chain has TRBV19 and TRBJ1-5, with TRBD1 identical over 7 bases. The germline CDR1 and CDR2 sequences are LNHDA and SQIVND (reference sequence). V shed 4 bases and J 0 bases; nucleotides not matched to a gene: 15. CDR3 size: 19 residues. The CDR3 DNA reads as TGTGCCAGTAGTAATTTCATGTGGGACAGCGATCATAGCAATCAGCCCCAGCATTTT. This codes for CASSNFMWDSDHSNQPQHF.

This chain uses TRBV2 with TRBJ1-1, with 10 bases lining up with TRBD1. The CDR3 loop spans 14 amino acids. Germline lookup yields CDR1 SNHLY and CDR2 FYNNEI. With 6 bases clipped from V and 5 bases from J, the junction kept 6 bases outside the gene matches. The CDR3 is CASRRQGARTEAFF. CDR3 in DNA: TGTGCCAGCAGGAGACAGGGGGCGCGTACTGAAGCTTTCTTT. The full variable domain, completed using reference TRBV2 and TRBJ1-1, is EPEVTQTPSHQVTQMGQEVILRCVPISNHLYFYWYRQILGQKVEFLVSFYNNEISEKSEIFDDQFSVERPDGSNFTLKIRSTKLEDSAMYFCASRRQGARTEAFFGQGTRLTVV.

The V gene is TRBV19, the J gene TRBJ2-1, with TRBD1 matching over 7 bases. Germline V gene data show CDR1 as LNHDA and CDR2 as SQIVND (reference sequence). J lost 10 bases, V lost 2 bases, and 14 bases had no gene match. This CDR3 comprises 16 residues. This CDR3 reads CASSISSGTAVAEQFF. The CDR3 nucleotides read TGTGCCAGTAGTATAAGCTCCGGGACAGCCGTTGCGGAGCAGTTCTTC.

V is TRBV19 and J is TRBJ1-3; D is ambiguous. This CDR3 contains 16 residues. CDR1 LNHDA and CDR2 SQIVND come from the germline V gene (reference sequence). Trimming shortened V by 1 base and J by 2 bases, and 12 bases separated the two germline ends. The CDR3 loop reads CASSIGPVVAGNTIYF. CDR3 sequence (DNA): TGTGCCAGTAGTATAGGTCCCGTCGTCGCTGGAAACACCATATATTTT.

V and J are TRBV28 and TRBJ1-5; 9 nucleotides line up with TRBD1. The CDR3 covers 15 residues. The germline CDR1 and CDR2 sequences are MDHEN and SYDVKM. With 7 bases clipped from V and 11 bases from J, the junction kept 15 bases outside the gene matches. CDR3 loop: CASTSGTGSLWAQHF. The CDR3 DNA is TGTGCCAGCACATCCGGGACAGGGTCCCTCTGGGCCCAGCATTTT.

The V gene is TRBV7-9, the J gene TRBJ1-3; 7 bases align to TRBD1. The length of the CDR3 is 15 residues. Germline assignment: CDR1 SEHNR and CDR2 FQNEAQ (reference sequence). V shed 4 bases and J 2 bases; nucleotides not matched to a gene: 5. This chain's CDR3 is CASSWIGQAGNTIYF. In DNA form, the CDR3 reads TGTGCCAGCAGCTGGATAGGACAGGCTGGAAACACCATATATTTT.

This chain connects TRBV7-9 to TRBJ2-5; 7 nucleotides align to TRBD2. V lost 5 bases and J lost 1; bases outside the gene matches: 10. The CDR3 runs 16 residues. CDR1 is SEHNR and CDR2 is FQNEAQ in the germline V gene (reference sequence). CDR3 in amino acids: CASSRVWGGLQETQYF. In nucleotides, the CDR3 is TGTGCCAGCAGCCGGGTGTGGGGAGGGCTCCAAGAGACCCAGTACTTC. Full variable domain (rest looked up from reference TRBV7-9 and TRBJ2-5): DTGVSQNPRHKITKRGQNVTFRCDPISEHNRLYWYRQTLGQGPEFLTYFQNEAQLEKSRLLSDRFSAERPKGSFSTLEIQRTEQGDSAMYLCASSRVWGGLQETQYFGPGTRLLVL.

The genes are TRBV7-2 and TRBJ2-3, with a tentative D call TRBD1 (6 bases). The V gene's germline CDR1 is SGHTA and CDR2 FQGNSA. There are 13 residues in the CDR3. V gave up 6 bases and J gave up 1 base, with 8 bases separating them. The CDR3 DNA sequence: TGTGCCAGCAGTCGACAGGGCACAGATACGCAGTATTTT. Its translation is CASSRQGTDTQYF.